The T cell receptor (beta chain) under discussion was sequenced for a study of blood T cell repertoires in COVID-19. Study background: PBMCs, B-cell-depleted T cells, or T cells were the source of the cDNA or gDNA that made up the material.

The V end lost 5 bases, the J end lost 3 bases, and 14 bases lay between the germline ends. CDR3 size: 14 residues. The germline CDR1 and CDR2 sequences are SGHTA and FQGNSA. Study processing details: Estimated nucleated cell counts came from reference gene primer amplification. Data came from immunoSEQ multiplex PCR; TCRdb stores just in-frame clones and leaves some out. D and trimming were read from the DNA, whereas the V and J calls and clone size are those reported in that table. This sample carries around 260,000 clones, around nine tenths of them seen once, and the ten largest clones take roughly 9.8%.

The chain joins TRBV7-2 to TRBJ2-7; D uncertain. Sequencing was done on a sample of peripheral blood. The receptor's source is a man aged 40-55 years who had recovered from COVID-19. CDR3 sequence reads: CASSVSRVNYEQYF. CDR3 in DNA: TGTGCCAGCAGCGTTAGCCGGGTCAACTACGAGCAGTACTTC.